The 10 T cell receptor beta chains in this list originate from one sample, sequenced in a study of PD-L1 blockade in urothelial cancer (dated by TCRdb to about 2017). This specimen's time point label, per the study, means: pretreatment peripheral blood. Libraries came from the immunoSEQ multiplex PCR assay. Imported from immuneACCESS, the table was reduced by TCRdb to in-frame sequences with V and J called. These copies leave out some clones; in studies compared against another copy, an unresolved V gene accounts for under half, and the cause of the remainder is not known. This sample is represented by roughly 52,000 clones; 79% of them were singletons. About 10% of the sample is taken by the ten largest. This sample comprised PBMCs, obtained around atezolizumab (anti-PD-L1) treatment. The receptors stem from an older man with urothelial cancer.

This chain uses TRBV11-2 with TRBJ2-5, with D perhaps TRBD2 (5 bases). The V end was cut by 2 bases, the J end by 5 bases, with 6 bases between. The germline V gene has CDR1 SGHAT and CDR2 FQNNGV. The CDR3 length is 12 residues. CDR3 region: CASSLTGETQYF. The CDR3 DNA follows: TGTGCCAGCAGCTTAACGGGGGAGACCCAGTACTTC. Together with reference TRBV11-2 and TRBJ2-5, the CDR3 gives the full variable domain: EAGVAQSPRYKIIEKRQSVAFWCNPISGHATLYWYQQILGQGPKLLIQFQNNGVVDDSQLPKDRFSAERLKGVDSTLKIQPAKLEDSAVYLCASSLTGETQYFGPGTRLLVL.

This clone was counted only a few times. The rearrangement joins TRBV11-2 to TRBJ1-1; 7 bases map to TRBD1. Per germline, CDR1 SGHAT and CDR2 FQNNGV. The length of the CDR3 is 15 residues. V was clipped by 5 bases and J by 0 bases; unmatched bases: 6. CDR3 DNA: TGTGCCAGCAGCCCCTGGACAGGTATGAACACTGAAGCTTTCTTT. Translation gives CASSPWTGMNTEAFF.

This clone was counted a single time. CDR3 bases: TGTGCCAGCAGTTATTTCTCCGGGACAGGGGTTAGAAACACCATATATTTT. Translation: CASSYFSGTGVRNTIYF. The chain combines TRBV5-4 with TRBJ1-3; 10 bases are shared with TRBD1. The CDR3 sequence is 17 residues long. Germline CDR1 reads SGHNT; CDR2 reads YYREEE (reference sequence). Germline trimming cut 5 bases from V and 5 bases from J; bases unmatched to any gene: 13.

The CDR3 DNA sequence: TGTGCCAGTAGTCTTGCTCCCGGGACAGGGTACGAGCAGTACTTC. It yields the protein CASSLAPGTGYEQYF. The V gene is TRBV19, the J gene TRBJ2-7, with 9 bases that match TRBD1. V shed 5 bases, J shed 4 bases, and the junction held 9 bases outside the gene matches. Germline CDR1 LNHDA, CDR2 SQIVND (reference sequence). The CDR3 length is 15 residues.

The chain couples TRBV5-4 to TRBJ2-7, with 8 bases lining up with TRBD2. Losses at the gene ends were 4 bases for V and 5 bases for J; bases not matched to a gene: 14. CDR3 length: 16 residues. Per germline, CDR1 SGHNT and CDR2 YYREEE (reference sequence). The CDR3 DNA is TGTGCCAGCAGCCCCACCCCCAGCGGGAGAAACCACGAGCAGTACTTC. Encoded protein: CASSPTPSGRNHEQYF.

This clone was seen a few times. The V gene is TRBV11-3, the J gene TRBJ2-1, with 8 bases identical to TRBD1. The CDR3 covers 13 residues. V trimming: 4 bases; J trimming: 9 bases; junction bases outside the gene matches: 5. Germline CDR1 SGHNT, CDR2 YENEEA. The CDR3 protein is CASSSTGAGEQFF. In DNA, the CDR3 is TGTGCCAGCAGCTCGACAGGGGCTGGTGAGCAGTTCTTC.

The rearrangement joins TRBV7-8 to TRBJ1-5; D call uncertain. Germline lookup yields CDR1 SGHVS and CDR2 FQNEAQ. The CDR3 loop spans 14 amino acids. V lost 4 bases and J lost 6, with 13 bases in between. Here the CDR3 DNA reads TGTGCCAGCAGCTACGGAGGGTTCGGTCAGCCCCAGCATTTT. Protein product: CASSYGGFGQPQHF.

In its sample, this clone was seen a few times. In DNA form, the CDR3 reads TGTGCCAGTAGTCCCACGGGGGTGGATGAAAAACTGTTTTTT. Translating gives CASSPTGVDEKLFF. The chain carries TRBV19 and TRBJ1-4; perhaps TRBD1 as D (5 bases). Germline CDR1 reads LNHDA; CDR2 reads SQIVND (reference sequence). The CDR3 contains 14 residues. V was cut by 5 bases and J by 6 bases, with 13 bases left in between.

V and J are TRBV4-1 and TRBJ2-2; tentatively, D is TRBD1 (6 bases). Trimming took 0 bases from V and 1 from J, leaving 9 bases between them. The CDR3 has 16 amino acids. Per the germline V gene, CDR1 is MGHRA and CDR2 is YSYEKL. CDR3 protein: CASSQEGAWNTGELFF. The CDR3 coding sequence is TGCGCCAGCAGCCAAGAGGGGGCCTGGAACACCGGGGAGCTGTTTTTT.

This rearrangement joins TRBV10-3 to TRBJ1-2; 7 bases map to TRBD1. V gave up 3 bases and J gave up 4 bases; unmatched junction bases: 11. Germline CDR1 ENHRY, CDR2 SYGVKD. CDR3 length: 16 residues. The CDR3 bases are TGTGCCATCAGTGAATTTACAGGGGCGCGTCCCTATGGCTACACCTTC. Amino acid sequence: CAISEFTGARPYGYTF.